This entry describes one T cell receptor (beta chain). The sample is drawn from a study of blood T cell repertoires in COVID-19. For the study at large: From T cells, B-cell-depleted T cells, or PBMCs came the material, which was cDNA or gDNA.

J gave up 5 bases and V 0 bases, and 5 bases lay outside the gene matches. The germline V gene encodes CDR1 SGDLS and CDR2 YYNGEE. This CDR3 is 15 amino acids long. As handled by the study authors: Estimates of nucleated cell counts were drawn from the amplification of reference gene primers. Sequenced by immunoSEQ multiplex PCR; TCRdb stores in-frame clones only, minus some. Clone size and the V and J calls come from that table; the DNA yielded D and trimming. The sample shows about 140,000 clones, 82% of them seen only once. Sample: peripheral blood. The origin of this receptor is a woman aged 80 or over with acute or convalescent COVID-19. V gene TRBV9 combines with J gene TRBJ1-2; the match to TRBD1 covers 9 bases. The CDR3 bases are TGTGCCAGCAGCGTAGGGAGGGACAGGGTATATGGCTACACCTTC. Amino acids: CASSVGRDRVYGYTF.